The clone carrying this TCR beta chain was observed a handful of times. The antigen is not known. The junction departs from germline at one end; a sequencing error may be responsible. This sample stems from a study of tumor and adjacent non-tumor tissue in lung cancer. General study findings and limits: Higher tumor TCR diversity was associated with shorter survival. Top 100 clones took a larger repertoire share in normal lung.

The CDR3 spans 17 residues. The germline gives CDR1 MNHEY, CDR2 SVGAGI. A modified ARM-PCR protocol with three rounds of nested PCR amplified TCRbeta. MiXCR, run by TCRdb on the multiplex PCR reads, gives a single entry per CDR3 protein. The sample includes tens of thousands of distinct CDR3 sequences, 64% of them seen just once. The template was RNA from unsorted bulk tissue. Distant lung tissue was collected more than 3 cm away from the tumor edge. This clonotype was obtained from a woman in her 70s with non-small cell lung cancer. The sequenced sample consisted of distant non-tumor lung tissue. The V gene is TRBV6-5, the J gene TRBJ2-1; TRBD2 might be the D (6 bases). CDR3 DNA sequence: TGTGCGAGCAGCCAAGGGAGGAGACTAGTGGAATACAATGAGCAGTTCTTC. It yields the protein CASSQGRRLVEYNEQFF.